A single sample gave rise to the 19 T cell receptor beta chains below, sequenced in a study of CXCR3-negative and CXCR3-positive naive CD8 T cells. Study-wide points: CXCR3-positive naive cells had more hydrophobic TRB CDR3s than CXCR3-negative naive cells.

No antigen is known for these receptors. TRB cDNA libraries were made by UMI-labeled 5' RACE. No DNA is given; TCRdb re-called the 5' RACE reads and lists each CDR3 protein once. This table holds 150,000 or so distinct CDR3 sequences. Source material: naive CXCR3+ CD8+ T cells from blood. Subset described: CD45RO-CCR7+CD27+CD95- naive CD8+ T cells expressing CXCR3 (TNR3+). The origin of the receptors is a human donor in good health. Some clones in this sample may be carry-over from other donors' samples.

CDR3 in amino acids: CASSLWWGQGVFSYNEQFF. The gene calls are TRBV28 and TRBJ2-1; TCRdb selects TRBD1, and the lack of DNA leaves this call unchecked. The CDR3 is 19 residues long. The germline V gene has CDR1 MDHEN and CDR2 SYDVKM.

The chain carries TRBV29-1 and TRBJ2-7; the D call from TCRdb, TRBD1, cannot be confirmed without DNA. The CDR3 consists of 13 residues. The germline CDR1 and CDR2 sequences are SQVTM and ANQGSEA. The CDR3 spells CSVRFRDSYEQYF.

CDR3 sequence reads: CASSSFRRENTGELFF. The chain uses TRBV11-2 and TRBJ2-2; TCRdb's assignment of TRBD2 cannot be checked, as there is no DNA. The CDR3 has 16 residues. The germline V gene has CDR1 SGHAT and CDR2 FQNNGV. The variable domain in full, completed from reference TRBV11-2 and TRBJ2-2, reads EAGVAQSPRYKIIEKRQSVAFWCNPISGHATLYWYQQILGQGPKLLIQFQNNGVVDDSQLPKDRFSAERLKGVDSTLKIQPAKLEDSAVYLCASSSFRRENTGELFFGEGSRLTVL.

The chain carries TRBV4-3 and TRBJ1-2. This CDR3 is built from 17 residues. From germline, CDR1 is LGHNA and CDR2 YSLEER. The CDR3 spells CASSQGSVGTVHYGYTF.

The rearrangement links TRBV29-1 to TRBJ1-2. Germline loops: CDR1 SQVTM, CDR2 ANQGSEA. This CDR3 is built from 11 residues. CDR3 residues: CSVDDGVGYTF. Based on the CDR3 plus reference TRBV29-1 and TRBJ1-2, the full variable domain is SAVISQKPSRDICQRGTSLTIQCQVDSQVTMMFWYRQQPGQSLTLIATANQGSEATYESGFVIDKFPISRPNLTFSTLTVSNMSPEDSSIYLCSVDDGVGYTFGSGTRLTVV.

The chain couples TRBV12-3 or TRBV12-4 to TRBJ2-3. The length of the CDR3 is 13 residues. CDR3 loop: CASSRVKTDTQYF.

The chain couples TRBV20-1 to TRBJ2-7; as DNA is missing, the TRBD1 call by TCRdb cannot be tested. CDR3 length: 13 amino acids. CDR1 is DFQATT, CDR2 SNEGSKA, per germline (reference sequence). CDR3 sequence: CSAPTGHLYEQYF.

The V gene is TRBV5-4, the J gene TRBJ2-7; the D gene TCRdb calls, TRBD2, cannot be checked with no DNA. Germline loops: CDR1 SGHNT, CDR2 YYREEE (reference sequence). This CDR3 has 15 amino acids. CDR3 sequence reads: CASSFERGGAYEQYF.

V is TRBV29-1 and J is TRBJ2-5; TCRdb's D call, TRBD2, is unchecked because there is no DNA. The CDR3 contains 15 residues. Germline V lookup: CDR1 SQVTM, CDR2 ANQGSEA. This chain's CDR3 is CSVEVTRAVGETQYF.

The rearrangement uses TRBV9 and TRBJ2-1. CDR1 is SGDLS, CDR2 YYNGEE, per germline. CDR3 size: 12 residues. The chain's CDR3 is CASSGTRDEQFF.

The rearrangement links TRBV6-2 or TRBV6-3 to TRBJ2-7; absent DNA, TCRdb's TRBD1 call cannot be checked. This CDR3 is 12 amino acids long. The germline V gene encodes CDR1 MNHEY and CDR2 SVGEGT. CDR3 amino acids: CASGDSSYEHYF.

The CDR3: CASKENRLNTEAFF. The genes are TRBV14 and TRBJ1-1; the D call from TCRdb, TRBD1, cannot be confirmed without DNA. The CDR3 spans 14 residues. Germline values: CDR1 SGHDN, CDR2 FVKESK.

CDR3 sequence reads: CSVVRDRGSGELFF. This rearrangement joins TRBV29-1 to TRBJ2-2; with no DNA, the TCRdb D assignment of TRBD1 cannot be verified. The CDR3 runs 14 residues. CDR1 is SQVTM, CDR2 ANQGSEA, per germline.

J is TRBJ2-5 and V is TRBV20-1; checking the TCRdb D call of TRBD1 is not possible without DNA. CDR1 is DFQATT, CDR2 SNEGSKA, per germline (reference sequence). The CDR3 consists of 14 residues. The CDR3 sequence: CSAPGAGEEETQYF.

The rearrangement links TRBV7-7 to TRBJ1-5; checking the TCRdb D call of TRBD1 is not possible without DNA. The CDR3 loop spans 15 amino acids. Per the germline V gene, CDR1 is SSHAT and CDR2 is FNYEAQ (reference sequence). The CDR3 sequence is CASSPDRTNNQPQHF.

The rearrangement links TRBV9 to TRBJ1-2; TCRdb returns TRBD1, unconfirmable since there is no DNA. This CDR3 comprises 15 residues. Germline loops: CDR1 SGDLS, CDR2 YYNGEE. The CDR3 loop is CASSVGQGANYGYTF.

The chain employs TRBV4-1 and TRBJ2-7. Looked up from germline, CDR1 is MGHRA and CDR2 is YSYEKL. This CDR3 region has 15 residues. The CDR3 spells CASSQEGSRSYEQYF.

The CDR3 region is CASRDDLYTPLSYTF. This chain links TRBV6-6 with TRBJ1-2. The CDR3 loop spans 15 amino acids. The V gene's germline CDR1 is MNHNY and CDR2 SVGAGI (reference sequence).

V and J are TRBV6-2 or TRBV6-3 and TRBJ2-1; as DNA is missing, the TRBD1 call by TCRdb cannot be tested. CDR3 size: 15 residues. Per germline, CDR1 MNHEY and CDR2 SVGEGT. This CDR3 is CASRALTGWDNEQFF.